The 26 T cell receptor beta chains in this list originate from one sample, sequenced in a study of high-grade serous ovarian cancer treatment subgroups. The method was immunoSEQ multiplex PCR; TCRdb's version includes in-frame clones alone and lacks a portion of them. Of about 39,000 clones in the sample, around three quarters were seen once. Tumor samples were obtained before definitive surgery or chemotherapy. The sequenced sample consisted of tumor tissue. These receptors were collected from a human donor with high-grade serous ovarian cancer.

The rearrangement joins TRBV7-6 to TRBJ2-5; D may be TRBD2 (6 bases). The CDR3 is 15 residues long. From germline, CDR1 is SGHVS and CDR2 FNYEAQ. V lost 1 base and J 5 bases, leaving 14 bases between the germline ends. Written as DNA, the CDR3 is TGTGCCAGCAGCTTAGAGTGGGAGGCGTCGGAGACCCAGTACTTC. Its protein product is CASSLEWEASETQYF. The full variable domain, completed using reference TRBV7-6 and TRBJ2-5, is GAGVSQSPRYKVTKRGQDVALRCDPISGHVSLYWYRQALGQGPEFLTYFNYEAQQDKSGLPNDRFSAERPEGSISTLTIQRTEQRDSAMYRCASSLEWEASETQYFGPGTRLLVL.

This chain uses TRBV7-9 with TRBJ2-7; D gene ambiguous. The CDR3 totals 13 residues. The germline gives CDR1 SEHNR, CDR2 FQNEAQ (reference sequence). V was pared by 6 bases and J by 2 bases, with 11 bases between. The CDR3 reads CASSPDWTYEQYF. The CDR3 DNA follows: TGTGCCAGCAGTCCCGACTGGACCTACGAGCAGTACTTC.

The chain couples TRBV7-2 to TRBJ1-5; 8 bases align to TRBD1. Trimming cost V 5 bases and J 4 bases; bases outside gene matches: 7. This CDR3 spans 15 amino acids. The germline gives CDR1 SGHTA, CDR2 FQGNSA. The DNA of the CDR3 is TGTGCCAGCAGCCCTGGACAGGGTAGAAATCAGCCCCAGCATTTT. It encodes CASSPGQGRNQPQHF.

V and J are TRBV6-4 and TRBJ2-7; tentatively, D is TRBD2 (5 bases). Trimming stripped 7 bases from V and 3 bases from J, with 34 bases between. This CDR3 has 20 amino acids. The germline V gene encodes CDR1 MRHNA and CDR2 SNTAGT. This CDR3 reads CASKARRSSGTTKINYEQYF. DNA for the CDR3: TGTGCCAGCAAGGCCCGCCGGTCGAGCGGTACTACTAAAATCAACTACGAGCAGTACTTC.

This chain links TRBV4-3 with TRBJ2-1; 7 nucleotides line up with TRBD2. CDR3 length: 17 amino acids. Germline V gene sequence: CDR1 LGHNA, CDR2 YSLEER. V was pared by 0 bases and J by 4 bases, with 9 bases of the junction left unmatched. In DNA form, the CDR3 reads TGCGCCAGCAGCCAAGATCACGGCGGGAGTGGGTACAATGAGCAGTTCTTC. It codes for CASSQDHGGSGYNEQFF.

This clone has only a few counts. The V call is TRBV6-1, the J call TRBJ1-5; D is perhaps TRBD1 (5 bases). Per the germline V gene, CDR1 is MNHNS and CDR2 is SASEGT. The CDR3 length is 16 residues. The V and J ends lost 2 bases and 3 bases respectively, with 14 bases between them. The CDR3 region has the DNA TGTGCCAGCAGTGAAATGGAGGGGAGAAACAATCAGCCCCAGCATTTT. Translated: CASSEMEGRNNQPQHF.

This clone was seen more than once but under ten times. The rearrangement joins TRBV2 to TRBJ1-5; 7 bases are a match to TRBD1. Germline V gene data show CDR1 as SNHLY and CDR2 as FYNNEI. The CDR3 covers 14 residues. J lost 2 bases, V lost 6 bases, and 4 bases had no gene match. CDR3 sequence: CASRRGQGNQPQHF. The CDR3 DNA follows: TGTGCCAGCAGGCGAGGACAGGGCAATCAGCCCCAGCATTTT.

The chain employs TRBV5-6 and TRBJ1-1; no firm D call. Trimming shortened V by 0 bases and J by 4 bases, and 10 bases separated the two germline ends. From germline, CDR1 is SGHDT and CDR2 YYEEEE. The CDR3 length is 14 residues. The CDR3 sequence: CASSLVQVGTEAFF. The CDR3 DNA reads TGTGCCAGCAGCTTGGTGCAGGTAGGCACTGAAGCTTTCTTT. The full variable domain, its missing parts supplied by reference TRBV5-6 and TRBJ1-1, is DAGVTQSPTHLIKTRGQQVTLRCSPKSGHDTVSWYQQALGQGPQFIFQYYEEEERQRGNFPDRFSGHQFPNYSSELNVNALLLGDSALYLCASSLVQVGTEAFFGQGTRLTVV.

The J gene is TRBJ2-1, the V gene TRBV5-5, with D tentatively TRBD1 or TRBD2 (5 bases each). V was cut by 4 bases and J by 14 bases, with 19 bases left in between. CDR1 is SGHKS and CDR2 is YYEKEE in the germline V gene (reference sequence). This CDR3 has 13 residues. CDR3 in amino acids: CASSLWDPPKEFF. The CDR3 DNA sequence: TGTGCCAGCAGCCTGTGGGACCCGCCAAAGGAGTTCTTC.

The chain employs TRBV9 and TRBJ2-1, with 10 nucleotides matching TRBD2. From germline, CDR1 is SGDLS and CDR2 YYNGEE. This CDR3 has 17 amino acids. J was trimmed by 4 bases and V by 4 bases; bases with no gene match: 11. This chain's CDR3 is CASSPGPLAGAYNEQFF. The CDR3 DNA reads TGTGCCAGCAGCCCCGGTCCTCTAGCGGGAGCTTACAATGAGCAGTTCTTC.

This clone has just a few counts. The rearrangement links TRBV4-1 to TRBJ1-4, with D perhaps TRBD1 (5 bases). CDR1 is MGHRA, CDR2 YSYEKL, per germline. The CDR3 runs 16 residues. Trimming shortened V by 2 bases and J by 4 bases, and 14 bases separated the two germline ends. The CDR3, as DNA: TGCGCCAGCAGCCAAATTATCGACAGATTTAATGAAAAACTGTTTTTT. This sequence encodes CASSQIIDRFNEKLFF.

This clone was seen a single time. The chain combines TRBV4-1 with TRBJ2-4; TRBD2 matches 7 bases. The germline CDR1 and CDR2 sequences are MGHRA and YSYEKL. CDR3 length equals 15 residues. The ends lost 0 bases at V and 6 bases at J; junction bases unmatched: 5. CDR3 sequence reads: CASSQDGGVLNIQYF. The CDR3 nucleotides read TGCGCCAGCAGCCAAGATGGGGGGGTCCTAAACATTCAGTACTTC.

This chain uses TRBV19 with TRBJ1-2; TRBD1 might be the D (5 bases). From germline, CDR1 is LNHDA and CDR2 SQIVND (reference sequence). The CDR3 is 13 amino acids. V lost 6 bases to trimming and J lost 8 bases, with 16 bases between them. The CDR3 loop is CASRPVGDGGYTF. The DNA for the CDR3 is TGTGCCAGTAGGCCTGTGGGGGATGGAGGCTACACCTTC.

This chain connects TRBV11-2 to TRBJ1-2; TRBD1 is a possible D gene (6 bases). CDR3 length: 12 amino acids. Germline V gives CDR1 SGHAT, CDR2 FQNNGV. Deletions cut 7 bases from V and 5 bases from J, with 11 bases between. CDR3 sequence reads: CASTETGYGYTF. CDR3 DNA sequence: TGTGCCAGCACAGAAACAGGGTATGGCTACACCTTC.

The chain joins TRBV28 to TRBJ1-5; 7 nucleotides align to TRBD1. The CDR3 covers 15 residues. The germline gives CDR1 MDHEN, CDR2 SYDVKM. V was clipped by 0 bases and J by 6 bases; unmatched bases: 5. The CDR3 loop is CASSLWGSGGQPQHF. The CDR3 DNA reads TGTGCCAGCAGTTTATGGGGGTCAGGGGGTCAGCCCCAGCATTTT.

This clone was recorded once. The rearrangement joins TRBV7-2 to TRBJ2-3; 7 nucleotides match TRBD1. CDR3 length: 15 amino acids. With 8 bases clipped from V and 3 bases from J, the junction kept 11 bases outside the gene matches. The V gene's germline CDR1 is SGHTA and CDR2 FQGNSA. The DNA of the CDR3 is TGTGCCAGCTCCAGGGGACAGATTAGTACAGATACGCAGTATTTT. As protein: CASSRGQISTDTQYF. Variable domain in full (rest from reference TRBV7-2 and TRBJ2-3): GAGVSQSPSNKVTEKGKDVELRCDPISGHTALYWYRQSLGQGLEFLIYFQGNSAPDKSGLPSDRFSAERTGGSVSTLTIQRTQQEDSAVYLCASSRGQISTDTQYFGPGTRLTVL.

This clone was seen once. The chain is built from TRBV27 and TRBJ2-7, with D perhaps TRBD2 (6 bases). CDR3 length equals 15 residues. The germline V gene has CDR1 MNHEY and CDR2 SMNVEV (reference sequence). The ends were cut back, 5 bases at V and 2 bases at J, with 16 bases in the middle. The CDR3 region is CASSTSGGLAYEQYF. The CDR3, as DNA: TGTGCCAGCAGTACTTCCGGAGGGCTCGCCTACGAGCAGTACTTC.

V gene TRBV1 combines with J gene TRBJ2-3; TRBD2 is the table's D call and was not checked against the DNA. TRBV1 is tagged as a pseudogene. The CDR3 consists of 14 residues. CDR3 in amino acids: CTSQISGRPDTQYF. CDR3 sequence (DNA): TGCACCTCCCAGATTAGCGGGAGGCCAGATACGCAGTATTTT.

The chain couples TRBV7-2 to TRBJ2-1; D gene unclear. The CDR3 runs 13 residues. V was pared by 3 bases and J by 4 bases, with 7 bases between. The germline V gene has CDR1 SGHTA and CDR2 FQGNSA. CDR3 residues: CASSLGLYNEQFF. Here the CDR3 DNA reads TGTGCCAGCAGCTTGGGCTTATACAATGAGCAGTTCTTC.

The chain uses TRBV2 and TRBJ1-5, with 8 positions matching TRBD1. Germline lookup yields CDR1 SNHLY and CDR2 FYNNEI. The CDR3 length is 14 residues. J was trimmed by 3 bases and V by 6 bases; bases with no gene match: 4. The CDR3 loop is CASRGTGNNQPQHF. CDR3 in DNA: TGTGCCAGCAGGGGGACAGGCAACAATCAGCCCCAGCATTTT.

The chain's CDR3 is CASSPLGVHGYTF. The CDR3 DNA follows: TGTGCCAGCAGCCCCTTGGGGGTGCATGGCTACACCTTC. The gene calls are TRBV6-5 and TRBJ1-2; D is possibly TRBD1 (5 bases). Germline CDR1 is MNHEY and CDR2 is SVGAGI. Trimming removed 6 bases from V and 6 bases from J, with 14 bases in between. The CDR3 loop spans 13 amino acids.

The rearrangement joins TRBV27 to TRBJ1-1; weak D call: TRBD1 (5 bases). The CDR3 sequence is 15 residues long. V was clipped by 5 bases and J by 3 bases, with 16 bases between them. The germline V gene has CDR1 MNHEY and CDR2 SMNVEV (reference sequence). The CDR3 protein is CASSEGEGGYTEAFF. In DNA, the CDR3 is TGTGCCAGCAGTGAAGGGGAGGGTGGGTACACTGAAGCTTTCTTT.

The rearrangement links TRBV15 to TRBJ2-3, with TRBD2 identical over 10 bases. The CDR3 extends over 17 amino acids. V shed 1 base, J shed 2 bases, and the junction held 6 bases outside the gene matches. The germline V gene encodes CDR1 LNHNV and CDR2 YYDKDF (reference sequence). DNA for the CDR3: TGTGCCACCAGCAGAGGGACTAGCGGAGGGGTCACAGATACGCAGTATTTT. It codes for CATSRGTSGGVTDTQYF.

The CDR3 loop reads CASSSSKGAREKLFF. CDR3 coding DNA: TGTGCCAGCAGCTCCTCTAAGGGGGCAAGGGAAAAACTGTTTTTT. The J gene is TRBJ1-4, the V gene TRBV5-6, with 7 bases that match TRBD1. The length of the CDR3 is 15 residues. In germline, CDR1 is SGHDT, CDR2 YYEEEE. With 3 bases clipped from V and 8 bases from J, the junction kept 10 bases outside the gene matches.

V usage is TRBV4-1 and J usage is TRBJ2-2, with a weak D call TRBD2 (5 bases). Germline-derived CDR1 and CDR2 are MGHRA and YSYEKL. The CDR3 is 13 residues long. V was trimmed by 5 bases and J by 9 bases, leaving 13 bases between them. CDR3 bases: TGCGCCAGCAGCTATACTAGGACCAGGGAGCTGTTTTTT. It yields the protein CASSYTRTRELFF.

This clone occurred once. This chain uses TRBV28 with TRBJ2-7, with a possible D match to TRBD1 (5 bases). V was clipped by 0 bases and J by 2 bases, with 11 bases between them. The CDR3 is 15 amino acids. Germline CDR1 reads MDHEN; CDR2 reads SYDVKM. The CDR3 here is CASSLWDETAYEQYF. The CDR3 nucleotides are TGTGCCAGCAGTTTATGGGACGAGACAGCCTACGAGCAGTACTTC.